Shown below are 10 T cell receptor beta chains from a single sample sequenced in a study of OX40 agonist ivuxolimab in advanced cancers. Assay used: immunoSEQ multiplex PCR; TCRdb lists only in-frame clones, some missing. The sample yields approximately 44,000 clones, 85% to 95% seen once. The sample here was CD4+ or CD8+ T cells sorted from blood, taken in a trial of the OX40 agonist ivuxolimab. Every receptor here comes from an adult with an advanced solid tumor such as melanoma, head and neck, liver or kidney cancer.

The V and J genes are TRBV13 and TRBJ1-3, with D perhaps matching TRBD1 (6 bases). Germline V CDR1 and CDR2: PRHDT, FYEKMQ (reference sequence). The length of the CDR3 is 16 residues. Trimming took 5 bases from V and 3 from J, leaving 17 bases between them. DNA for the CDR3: TGTGCCAGCAGCCTTGGACAGCCTATCTTTGGAAACACCATATATTTT. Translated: CASSLGQPIFGNTIYF.

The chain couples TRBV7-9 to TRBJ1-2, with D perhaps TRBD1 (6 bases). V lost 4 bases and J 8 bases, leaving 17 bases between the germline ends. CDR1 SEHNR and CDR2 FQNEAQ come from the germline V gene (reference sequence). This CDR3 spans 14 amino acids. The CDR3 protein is CASSSKGDSEGYTF. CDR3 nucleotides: TGTGCCAGCAGCTCAAAGGGGGACTCGGAAGGCTACACCTTC.

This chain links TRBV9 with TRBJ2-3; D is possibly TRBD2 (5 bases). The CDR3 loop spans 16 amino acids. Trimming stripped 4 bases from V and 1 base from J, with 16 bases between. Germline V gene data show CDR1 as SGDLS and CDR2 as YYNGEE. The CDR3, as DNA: TGTGCCAGCAGCCCTCGGGGAGCCCGGGGCACAGATACGCAGTATTTT. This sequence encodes CASSPRGARGTDTQYF. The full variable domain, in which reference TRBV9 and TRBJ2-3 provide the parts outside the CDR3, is DSGVTQTPKHLITATGQRVTLRCSPRSGDLSVYWYQQSLDQGLQFLIQYYNGEERAKGNILERFSAQQFPDLHSELNLSSLELGDSALYFCASSPRGARGTDTQYFGPGTRLTVL.

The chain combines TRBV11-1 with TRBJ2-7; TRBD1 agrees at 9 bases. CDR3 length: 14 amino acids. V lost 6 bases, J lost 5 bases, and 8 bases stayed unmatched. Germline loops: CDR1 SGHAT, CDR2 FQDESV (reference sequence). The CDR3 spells CASRMGTGGHEQYF. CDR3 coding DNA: TGTGCCAGCAGAATGGGAACAGGGGGCCACGAGCAGTACTTC.

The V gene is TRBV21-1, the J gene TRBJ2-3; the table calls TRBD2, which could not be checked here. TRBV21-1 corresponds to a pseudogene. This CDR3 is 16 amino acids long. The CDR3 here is CASSGSSGGATDTQYF. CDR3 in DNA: TGTGCCAGCAGCGGATCTAGCGGCGGGGCCACAGATACGCAGTATTTT.

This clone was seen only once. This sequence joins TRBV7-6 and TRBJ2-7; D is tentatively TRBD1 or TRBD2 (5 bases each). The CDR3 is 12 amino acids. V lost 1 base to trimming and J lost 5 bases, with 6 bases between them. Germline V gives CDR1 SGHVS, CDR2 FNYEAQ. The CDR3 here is CASSLVGDEQYF. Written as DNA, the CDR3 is TGTGCCAGCAGCTTAGTGGGGGACGAGCAGTACTTC.

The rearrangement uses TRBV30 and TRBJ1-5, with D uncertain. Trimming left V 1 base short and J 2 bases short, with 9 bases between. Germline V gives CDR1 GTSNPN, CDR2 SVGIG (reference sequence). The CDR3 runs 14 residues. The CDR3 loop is CAWSDGEGNQPQHF. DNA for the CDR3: TGTGCCTGGAGTGATGGGGAAGGCAATCAGCCCCAGCATTTT.

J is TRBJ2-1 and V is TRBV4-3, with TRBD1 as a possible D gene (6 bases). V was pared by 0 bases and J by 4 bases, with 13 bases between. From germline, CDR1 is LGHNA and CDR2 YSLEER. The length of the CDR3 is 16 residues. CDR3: CASSQDWAGAYNEQFF. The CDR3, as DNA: TGCGCCAGCAGCCAAGATTGGGCAGGGGCTTACAATGAGCAGTTCTTC.

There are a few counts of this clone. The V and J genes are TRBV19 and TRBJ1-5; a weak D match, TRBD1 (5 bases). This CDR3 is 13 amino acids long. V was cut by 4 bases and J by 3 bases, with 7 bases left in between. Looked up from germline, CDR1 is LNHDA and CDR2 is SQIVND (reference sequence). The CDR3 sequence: CASSTGSNQPQHF. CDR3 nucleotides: TGTGCCAGTAGTACAGGGTCCAATCAGCCCCAGCATTTT.

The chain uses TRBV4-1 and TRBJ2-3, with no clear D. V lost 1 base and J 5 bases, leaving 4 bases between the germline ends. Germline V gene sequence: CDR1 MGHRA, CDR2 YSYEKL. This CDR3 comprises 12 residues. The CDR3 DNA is TGCGCCAGCAGCCAAGGGGGAGATACGCAGTATTTT. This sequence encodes CASSQGGDTQYF.